These T cell receptor beta chains were read from a single sample in a study of cytomegalovirus exposure and HLA in healthy donors. TCRdb's table, derived via immunoSEQ multiplex PCR, lists solely in-frame clones and lacks some. The repertoire has about 160,000 clones, roughly 80% of them found once; the top ten carry about 9.9%. The material sequenced was PBMCs. The receptor set was obtained from a man between 18 and 29 years old in good health and CMV-seropositive. CDR3s include the opening cysteine and the closing phenylalanine or tryptophan. A D gene is named only where the DNA matches it firmly. Size is stated for part of the rows, as once, few or many counts, or as a class when the clone is expanded.

TRBJ1-1	15	TRBV5-8	NA	NA	TGTGCCAGCAGCTTTGCCGGGACACGGAACACTGAAGCTTTCTTT	CASSFAGTRNTEAFF
TRBJ1-2	14	TRBV29-1	TRBD1	NA	TGCAGCGTAGAACGGGACAGGGCCGCCTATGGCTACACCTTC	CSVERDRAAYGYTF
TRBJ1-1	12	TRBV14	NA	once	TGTGCCAGCAGCCCCTGGGGGGCTGAAGCTTTCTTT	CASSPWGAEAFF
TRBJ2-1	17	TRBV5-6	TRBD1	once	TGTGCCAGCAGCCTTAAGAGGGGGACAGGGTACGTTGGTAAAGAGTTCTTC	CASSLKRGTGYVGKEFF
TRBJ1-2	15	TRBV19	NA	NA	TGTGCCAGTAGTATAGATCGGGCAGGGTGGAGTGGCTACACCTTC	CASSIDRAGWSGYTF
TRBJ2-7	14	TRBV5-4	NA	once	TGTGCCAGCAGCTCGAAGGACAGAACTTACGAGCAGTACTTC	CASSSKDRTYEQYF
TRBJ1-3	14	TRBV28	NA	NA	TGTGCCAGCAGCTCCTACGCCGGTCGGGGCACCATATATTTT	CASSSYAGRGTIYF
TRBJ1-1	13	TRBV9	TRBD1	NA	TGTGCCAGCGCAACAGGGGGCAACACTGAAGCTTTCTTT	CASATGGNTEAFF
TRBJ2-3	15	TRBV19	TRBD1	few	TGTGCCAGTAGTACTCAGGGGGCTAGCACAGATACGCAGTATTTT	CASSTQGASTDTQYF
TRBJ2-3	15	TRBV6-1	TRBD1	NA	TGTGCCAGCAGGTTAGACAGGGTTAGTACAGATACGCAGTATTTT	CASRLDRVSTDTQYF
TRBJ2-1	16	TRBV4-2	TRBD2	NA	TGTGCCAGCAGCCGAGAGCGGGGAGACACCTACAATGAGCAGTTCTTC	CASSRERGDTYNEQFF
TRBJ2-2	16	TRBV10-3	NA	NA	TGTGCCATCACCGCCATCGGCGGATCGAACACCGGGGAGCTGTTTTTT	CAITAIGGSNTGELFF
TRBJ1-3	13	TRBV5-4	NA	once	TGTGCCAGCAGCTTTCCTGCTGGAAACACCATATATTTT	CASSFPAGNTIYF
TRBJ1-1	13	TRBV5-4	NA	NA	TGTGCCAGCAGCCCCGGGCCCCGGGATGAAGCTTTCTTT	CASSPGPRDEAFF
TRBJ1-2	16	TRBV9	TRBD1	NA	TGTGCCAGCAGCCCTCAGGGACAGGGGGTAGCCTATGGCTACACCTTC	CASSPQGQGVAYGYTF
TRBJ1-5	15	TRBV7-9	NA	NA	TGTGCCAGCAGTCCCCTGACAGCACGCAATCAGCCCCAGCATTTT	CASSPLTARNQPQHF
TRBJ2-7	17	TRBV6-7	TRBD2	NA	TGTGCCAGCAGTTACTCTTCGGGGAGGGGAATAAGATACGAGCAGTACTTC	CASSYSSGRGIRYEQYF
TRBJ1-5	14	TRBV5-1	TRBD1	NA	TGCGCCAGCAGCTTGGAACAGGGGGCTCAGCCCCAGCATTTT	CASSLEQGAQPQHF
TRBJ2-7	14	TRBV13	TRBD1	NA	TGTGCCAGCAGCTTAGGGGACAGGGCCTACGAGCAGTACTTC	CASSLGDRAYEQYF
TRBJ1-1	12	TRBV13	NA	NA	TGTGCCAGCAGCTCGGGTTGGACTGAAGCTTTCTTT	CASSSGWTEAFF
TRBJ1-1	12	TRBV27	NA	NA	TGTGCCACCCGGACTGACGGGCCTGAAGCTTTCTTT	CATRTDGPEAFF
TRBJ2-1	11	TRBV7-9	NA	NA	TGTGCCAGCGGTAAGGGGAATGAGCAGTTCTTC	CASGKGNEQFF
TRBJ1-2	12	TRBV29-1	NA	NA	TGCAGCGTTGAAGAATTGAGGGATCGGCACACCTTC	CSVEELRDRHTF
TRBJ2-1	16	TRBV10-3	NA	once	TGTGCCATCAGTGAGTCGGGAGCGGACGGGTGGAATGAGCAGTTCTTC	CAISESGADGWNEQFF
TRBJ2-7	11	TRBV11-2	NA	NA	TGTGCCAGCAGTTCTACGGGGTTCGAGTACTTC	CASSSTGFEYF
TRBJ1-1	16	TRBV18	NA	NA	TGTGCCAGCTCACCGCCTTCTCAGGGGCGGAACACTGAAGCTTTCTTT	CASSPPSQGRNTEAFF
TRBJ2-7	13	TRBV6-5	NA	few	TGTGCCAGCAGTTACGGAGTAGCTGGCGAGCAGTACTTC	CASSYGVAGEQYF
TRBJ1-6	14	TRBV7-8	NA	NA	TGTGCCAGCAGCTTCCCGGGGGGGTATTCACCCCTCCACTTT	CASSFPGGYSPLHF
TRBJ2-1	15	TRBV7-3	TRBD1	NA	TGTGCCAGCAGTGTGGACAGGGCGTCCTACAATGAGCAGTTCTTC	CASSVDRASYNEQFF
TRBJ2-7	13	TRBV5-1	NA	NA	TGCGCCAGCAGCTTACAGGGTCCCAACGAGCAGTACTTC	CASSLQGPNEQYF
TRBJ2-7	14	TRBV10-1	NA	NA	TGCGCCAGCAGTGAGTCGGGCAGAAACTACGAGCAGTACTTC	CASSESGRNYEQYF
TRBJ1-2	14	TRBV6-5	NA	NA	TGTGCCAGCAGTTCCTCCGACAGAAACTATGGCTACACCTTC	CASSSSDRNYGYTF
TRBJ2-6	17	TRBV19	TRBD1	NA	TGTGCCAGTAGTTTGGGACAGCCACGCTCTGGGGCCAACGTCCTGACTTTC	CASSLGQPRSGANVLTF
TRBJ1-2	13	TRBV2	NA	NA	TGTGCCAGCTGGATAGCAGGGAACTATGGCTACACCTTC	CASWIAGNYGYTF
TRBJ1-1	16	TRBV7-9	NA	NA	TGTGCCAGCAGCTTAGTGTCCGGGGGAGGTGGTACTGAAGCTTTCTTT	CASSLVSGGGGTEAFF
TRBJ1-1	15	TRBV6-1	NA	medium-sized	TGTGCCAGCAGTGAATTAGGGACACCCAACACTGAAGCTTTCTTT	CASSELGTPNTEAFF
TRBJ2-3	14	TRBV9	TRBD1	NA	TGTGCCAGCAGCGGACAGGGGGGCGCAGATACGCAGTATTTT	CASSGQGGADTQYF
TRBJ1-1	15	TRBV10-1	NA	NA	TGCGCCAGCAGTGAGTCGCTGGACAGAAACACTGAAGCTTTCTTT	CASSESLDRNTEAFF
TRBJ1-1	15	TRBV9	TRBD1	NA	TGTGCCAGCAGCCCTCAGACAGGGGTGAACACTGAAGCTTTCTTT	CASSPQTGVNTEAFF
TRBJ1-3	16	TRBV11-2	NA	NA	TGTGCCAGCAGCTTATGGGCCCCCAGCTCTGGAAACACCATATATTTT	CASSLWAPSSGNTIYF
TRBJ2-1	16	TRBV7-9	NA	NA	TGTGCCAGCAGCCCACGACAGACGAGCTCCTACAATGAGCAGTTCTTC	CASSPRQTSSYNEQFF
TRBJ2-7	15	TRBV7-2	TRBD1	NA	TGTGCCAGCAGCTTAAGCGCAGGGGGCCCCTACGAGCAGTACTTC	CASSLSAGGPYEQYF
TRBJ1-6	12	TRBV9	NA	NA	TGTGCCAGCAGCGTCGACGGGTCACCCCTCCACTTT	CASSVDGSPLHF
TRBJ2-1	15	TRBV6-1	TRBD2	NA	TGTGCCAGCACTCCGACTAGCGGGGCCTCAGGTGAGCAGTTCTTC	CASTPTSGASGEQFF
TRBJ1-2	13	TRBV19	NA	NA	TGTGCCAGTAGCTCAACAGGAAATGCTGGCTACACCTTC	CASSSTGNAGYTF
TRBJ2-5	15	TRBV6-5	TRBD2	NA	TGCGCCAGCACTAGTAACGGGAGGGCCCAAGAGACCCAGTACTTC	CASTSNGRAQETQYF
TRBJ1-2	14	TRBV7-2	TRBD1	once	TGTGCCAGCAGCCAGGACAGGGGGGGCTATGGCTACACCTTC	CASSQDRGGYGYTF
TRBJ1-2	13	TRBV5-6	NA	NA	TGTGCCAGCAGCCGGAGGGAGAACTATGGCTACACCTTC	CASSRRENYGYTF